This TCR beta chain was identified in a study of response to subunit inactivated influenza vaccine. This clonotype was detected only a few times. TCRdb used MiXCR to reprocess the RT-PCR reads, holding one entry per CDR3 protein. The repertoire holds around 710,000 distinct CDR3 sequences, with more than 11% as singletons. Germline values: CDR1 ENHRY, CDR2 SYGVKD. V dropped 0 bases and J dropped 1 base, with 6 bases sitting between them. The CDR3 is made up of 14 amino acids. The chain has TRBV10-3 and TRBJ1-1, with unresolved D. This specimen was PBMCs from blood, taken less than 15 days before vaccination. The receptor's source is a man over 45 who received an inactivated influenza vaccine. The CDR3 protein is CAISESGGNTEAFF. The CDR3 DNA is TGTGCCATCAGTGAGTCCGGCGGGAACACTGAAGCTTTCTTT.